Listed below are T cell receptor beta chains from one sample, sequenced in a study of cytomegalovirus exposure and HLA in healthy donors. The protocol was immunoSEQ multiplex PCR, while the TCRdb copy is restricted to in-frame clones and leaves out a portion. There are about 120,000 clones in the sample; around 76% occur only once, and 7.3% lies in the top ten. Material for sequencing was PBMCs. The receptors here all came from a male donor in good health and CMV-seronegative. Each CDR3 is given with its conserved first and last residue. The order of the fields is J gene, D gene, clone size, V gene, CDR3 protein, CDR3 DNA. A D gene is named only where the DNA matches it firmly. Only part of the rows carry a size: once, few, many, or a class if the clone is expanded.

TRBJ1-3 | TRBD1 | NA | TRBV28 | CASSFSGQGRGNTIYF | TGTGCCAGCAGTTTCTCGGGACAGGGTCGTGGAAACACCATATATTTT
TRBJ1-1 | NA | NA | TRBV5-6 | CASSPLWGGADTEAFF | TGTGCCAGCAGCCCACTTTGGGGGGGGGCTGACACTGAAGCTTTCTTT
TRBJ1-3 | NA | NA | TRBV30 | CAFSRGSGNTIYF | TGTGCCTTTTCCCGAGGATCTGGAAACACCATATATTTT
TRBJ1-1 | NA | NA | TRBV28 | CASSFYWNTEAFF | TGTGCCAGCAGTTTTTATTGGAACACTGAAGCTTTCTTT
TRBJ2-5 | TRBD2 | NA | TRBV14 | CASSPGTTGGAQYF | TGTGCCAGCAGCCCCGGGACTACGGGAGGGGCCCAGTACTTC
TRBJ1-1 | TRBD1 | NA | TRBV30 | CAWRRTAGGTEAFF | TGTGCCTGGAGGAGGACGGCAGGGGGGACTGAAGCTTTCTTT
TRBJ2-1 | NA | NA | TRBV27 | CASVQEGATYNEQFF | TGTGCCAGCGTTCAGGAGGGAGCGACTTACAATGAGCAGTTCTTC
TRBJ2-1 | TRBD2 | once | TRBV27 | CASRGLAGGPYNEQFF | TGTGCCAGCAGGGGACTAGCGGGAGGACCATACAATGAGCAGTTCTTC
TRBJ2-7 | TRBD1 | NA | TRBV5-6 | CASSFRGPYEQYF | TGTGCCAGCAGCTTCAGGGGGCCCTACGAGCAGTACTTC
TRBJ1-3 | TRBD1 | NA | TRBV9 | CASSVGTGPGNTIYF | TGTGCCAGCAGCGTAGGGACAGGGCCTGGAAACACCATATATTTT
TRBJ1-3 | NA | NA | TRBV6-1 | CASSESGSSGNTIYF | TGTGCCAGCAGTGAATCTGGGAGTTCAGGAAACACCATATATTTT
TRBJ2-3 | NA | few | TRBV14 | CASSNRGTDTQYF | TGTGCCAGCAGCAACAGGGGCACAGATACGCAGTATTTT